The source of this TCR beta chain is a study of shared clonotypes between healthy human individuals (dated by TCRdb to the early 2020s). General notes on the study: The cohort comprised a couple of women and a few men aged 18 to 49 years. To estimate repertoire size and how much clonotypes are shared between individuals, the study performed deep sequencing of blood TCR repertoires from a handful of healthy adults. Libraries were prepared and TCR repertoires were sequenced by different laboratories using diverse techniques, in order to increase sequencing depth and limit assay-specific biases. For each donor, CD4 naive and CD4 memory were each given three plates, CD8 naive was given two plates, and CD8 memory was given one plate. Each donor's leukapheresis produced roughly between roughly 0.85 and 10 billion PBMCs.

The donors were healthy, HIV-negative adults with no recently reported acute infections or vaccinations. Every donor was a Caucasian adult residing in Nashville, Tennessee, USA. CD4+ T cells were enriched through magnetic negative selection, after which naive cells were positively selected on CD45RA and the remaining negative fraction served as the memory subset. Blood was collected by leukapheresis, and PBMCs were isolated by Ficoll-Histopaque density gradient centrifugation and then cryopreserved in liquid nitrogen vapor phase. Analytical flow cytometry was used to check the purity and quantity of every magnetically sorted T cell population. Each sorted fraction had its genomic DNA isolated and then quantified by UV absorbance on a Nanodrop 2000c. TCR CDR3 regions were amplified from genomic DNA by multiplex PCR using the deep immunoSEQ assay. Extracted genomic DNA from each cell subset was distributed evenly across all wells of several immunoSEQ 96-well plates, and each plate was treated as a replicate. For sorted subsets, about 0.2 ug genomic DNA, equal to about 30,000 T cell genomes, was loaded into each replicate PCR. The purified libraries were quantified using a Qubit 3.0 fluorometer, sized with a Bioanalyzer 2100, and then quantified again using the KAPA Library Quantification kit. Every immunoSEQ 96-well plate was sequenced on a separate single-read 150-cycle Illumina NextSeq 550 flow cell. Under the source paper's analysis protocol: The immunoSEQ output contained only junctional sequences without quality scores, so filtering could not match that applied to full-length reads. To assign V/J genes and CDR3, sequences were annotated against IMGT germline references using PyIR, a Python wrapper for IgBLAST v1.9. Any read was removed if the V/J assignment was weak (E-value above 1e-6), the CDR3 was missing, or the read contained stop codons, out-of-frame junctions, or ambiguous translated residues. V3J clonotypes were defined as sequences sharing an identical inferred V gene, J gene, and CDR3 amino acid sequence. Percentage overlap between repertoires was calculated by dividing the number of shared unique clonotypes by the size of the smaller repertoire. Richness of each repertoire was evaluated using RTK rarefaction, the Chao1 estimator, and Recon v2.1 estimates of unobserved clonotypes. For all TCRbeta clonotypes obtained by the gDNA method from a handful of donors, generation probabilities were computed with OLGA. This is the immuneACCESS table as TCRdb keeps it, with only in-frame sequences that have V and J called. A part of the clones is gone; compared with another copy, unresolved V genes explain less than half, and the rest is unexplained. V and J calls and clone size are those listed in that table; D and trimming were worked out from the DNA. Across this sample there are hundreds of thousands of clones, with under 80% seen only once. The ten most abundant clones make up less than 2% of the sample.

Comment on this clone: Its antigen remains undetermined. Per-base quality was not reported, and no clone a single base away is much larger than it.

Study-wide conclusions, independent of this receptor: Approximately 5% of naive CD4, 3% to 3.5% of naive CD8, about 2.4% of memory CD4, and approximately 0.39% of memory CD8 clonotypes were shared across several donors. Sampling was limited to blood, and TCR repertoires in tissue likely differ from TCR repertoires in blood. Pairwise subsampling indicated that sequencing depth was expected to affect the degree of clonotype sharing among donors. Even with the large sequencing depth, rarefaction of the sorted-subset datasets indicated that sequencing was incomplete. Estimated clonotype richness was generally larger for naive than for memory subsets. Compared with non-shared clonotypes, the clonotypes found in all four sorted-subset donors had higher generation probabilities. The small number of donors limited the genetic and exposure-history diversity represented.

This TCR derives from a woman aged 30 to 39 in good health. Sequencing used memory CD4+ T cells sorted from blood. Taken with the paper, the label for cell subset or site translates to: CD45RA-negative fraction.

The nucleotide sequence reads TGTGCCAGCAGTGAATATTATGGCTACACCTTC. This codes for CASSEYYGYTF. The rearrangement joined TRBV6-5 to TRBJ1-2, with the D gene uncertain. According to the germline V gene, CDR1 reads MNHEY and CDR2 reads SVGAGI. The CDR3 starts with the cysteine, ends with the phenylalanine, and has 11 residues. Only the CDR3 region is kept as DNA, spanning 33 bases read in frame from base 1. Trimming takes 5 bases from V and 5 bases from J, and the germline ends sit 6 bases apart.